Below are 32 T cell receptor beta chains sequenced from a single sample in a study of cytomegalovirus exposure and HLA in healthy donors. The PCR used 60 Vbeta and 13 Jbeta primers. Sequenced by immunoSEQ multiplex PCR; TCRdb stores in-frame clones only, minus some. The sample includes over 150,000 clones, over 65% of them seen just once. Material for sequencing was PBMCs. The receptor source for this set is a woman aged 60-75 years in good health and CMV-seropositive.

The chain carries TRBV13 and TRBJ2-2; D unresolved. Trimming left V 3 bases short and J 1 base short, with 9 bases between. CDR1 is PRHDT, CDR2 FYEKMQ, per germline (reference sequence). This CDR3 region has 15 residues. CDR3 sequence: CASSFRPGNTGELFF. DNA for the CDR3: TGTGCCAGCAGCTTCCGGCCAGGGAACACCGGGGAGCTGTTTTTT.

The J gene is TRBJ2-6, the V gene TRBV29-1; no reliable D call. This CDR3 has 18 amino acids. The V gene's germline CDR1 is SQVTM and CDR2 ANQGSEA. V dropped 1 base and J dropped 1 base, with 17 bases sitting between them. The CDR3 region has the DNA TGCAGCGTTGAAGTTCGCGGTCCCCCTCTTTCTGGGGCCAACGTCCTGACTTTC. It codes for CSVEVRGPPLSGANVLTF.

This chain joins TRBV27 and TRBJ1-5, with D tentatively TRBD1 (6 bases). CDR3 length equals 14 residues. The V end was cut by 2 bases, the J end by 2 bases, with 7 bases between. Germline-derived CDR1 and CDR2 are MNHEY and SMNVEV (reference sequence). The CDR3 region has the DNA TGTGCCAGCAGTTTAAACAGGGGCAATCAGCCCCAGCATTTT. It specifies CASSLNRGNQPQHF.

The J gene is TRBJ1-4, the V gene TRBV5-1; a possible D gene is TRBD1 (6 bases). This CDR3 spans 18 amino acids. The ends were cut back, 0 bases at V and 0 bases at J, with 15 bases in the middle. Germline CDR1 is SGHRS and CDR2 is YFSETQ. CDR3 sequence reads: CASSLEAGALATNEKLFF. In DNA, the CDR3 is TGCGCCAGCAGCTTGGAGGCGGGGGCGCTAGCAACTAATGAAAAACTGTTTTTT.

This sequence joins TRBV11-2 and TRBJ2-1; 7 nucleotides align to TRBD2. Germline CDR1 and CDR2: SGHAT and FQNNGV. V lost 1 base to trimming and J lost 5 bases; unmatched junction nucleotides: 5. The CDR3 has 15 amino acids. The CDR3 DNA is TGTGCCAGCAGCTTAGGGGCTAGCGGCAACAATGAGCAGTTCTTC. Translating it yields CASSLGASGNNEQFF.

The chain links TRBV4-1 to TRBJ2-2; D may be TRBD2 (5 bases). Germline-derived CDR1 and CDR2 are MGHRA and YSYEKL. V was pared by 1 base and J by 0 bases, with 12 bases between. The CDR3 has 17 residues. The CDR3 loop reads CASSQVSEAANTGELFF. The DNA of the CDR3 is TGCGCCAGCAGCCAAGTGTCGGAAGCGGCGAACACCGGGGAGCTGTTTTTT.

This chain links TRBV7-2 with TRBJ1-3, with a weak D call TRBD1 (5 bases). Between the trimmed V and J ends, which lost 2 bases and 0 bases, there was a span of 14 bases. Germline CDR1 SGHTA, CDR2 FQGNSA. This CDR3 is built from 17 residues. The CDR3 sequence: CASSLSPRQYSGNTIYF. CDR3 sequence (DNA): TGTGCCAGCAGCTTAAGCCCGAGACAGTACTCTGGAAACACCATATATTTT.

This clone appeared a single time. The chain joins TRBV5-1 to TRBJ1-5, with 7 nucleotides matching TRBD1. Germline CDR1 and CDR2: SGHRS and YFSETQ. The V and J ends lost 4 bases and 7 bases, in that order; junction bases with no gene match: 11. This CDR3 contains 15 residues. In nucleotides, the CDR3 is TGCGCCAGCAGCGCCGAAGGGGGCGCAGGGCAGCCCCAGCATTTT. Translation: CASSAEGGAGQPQHF.

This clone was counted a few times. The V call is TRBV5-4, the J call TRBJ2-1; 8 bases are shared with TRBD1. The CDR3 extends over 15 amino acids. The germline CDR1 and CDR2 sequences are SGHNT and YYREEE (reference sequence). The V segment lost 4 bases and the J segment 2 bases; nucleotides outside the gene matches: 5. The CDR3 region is CASSQAQGAYNEQFF. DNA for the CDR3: TGTGCCAGCAGCCAAGCACAGGGGGCCTACAATGAGCAGTTCTTC.

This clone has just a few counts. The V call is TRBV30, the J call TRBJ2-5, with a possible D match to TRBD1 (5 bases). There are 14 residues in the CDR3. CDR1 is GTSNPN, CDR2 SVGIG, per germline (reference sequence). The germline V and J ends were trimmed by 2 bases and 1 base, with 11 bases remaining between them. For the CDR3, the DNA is TGTGCCTGGAGTCGACAGCTATTCCAAGAGACCCAGTACTTC. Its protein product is CAWSRQLFQETQYF.

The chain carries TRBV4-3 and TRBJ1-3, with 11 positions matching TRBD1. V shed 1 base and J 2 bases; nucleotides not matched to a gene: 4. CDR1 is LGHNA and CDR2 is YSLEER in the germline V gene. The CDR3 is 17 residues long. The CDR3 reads CASSQVSGQGAGNTIYF. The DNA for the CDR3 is TGCGCCAGCAGCCAAGTGTCGGGACAGGGGGCTGGAAACACCATATATTTT.

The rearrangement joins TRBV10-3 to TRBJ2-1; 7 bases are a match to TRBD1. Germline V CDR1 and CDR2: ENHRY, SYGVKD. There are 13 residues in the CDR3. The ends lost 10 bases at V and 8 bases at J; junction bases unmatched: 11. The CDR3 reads CATLGDSRDEQFF. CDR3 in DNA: TGTGCCACGTTAGGGGACAGTCGCGATGAGCAGTTCTTC.

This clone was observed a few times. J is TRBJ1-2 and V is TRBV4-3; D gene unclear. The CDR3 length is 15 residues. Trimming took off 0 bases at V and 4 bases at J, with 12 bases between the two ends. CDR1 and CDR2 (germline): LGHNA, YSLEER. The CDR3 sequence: CASSQDPGPSYGYTF. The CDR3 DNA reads TGCGCCAGCAGCCAAGATCCTGGCCCCTCCTATGGCTACACCTTC.

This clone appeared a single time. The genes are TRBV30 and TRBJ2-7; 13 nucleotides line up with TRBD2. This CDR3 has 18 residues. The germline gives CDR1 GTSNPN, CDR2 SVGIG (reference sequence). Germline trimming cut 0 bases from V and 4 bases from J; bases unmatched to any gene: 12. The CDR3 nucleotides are TGTGCCTGGAGTGTACACAGTACTAGCGGGGGGGCCAAATACGAGCAGTACTTC. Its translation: CAWSVHSTSGGAKYEQYF.

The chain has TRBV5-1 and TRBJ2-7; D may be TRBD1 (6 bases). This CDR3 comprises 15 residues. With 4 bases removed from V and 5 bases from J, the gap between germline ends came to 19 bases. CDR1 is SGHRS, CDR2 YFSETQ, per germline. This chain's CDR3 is CASSGGSSNRDEQYF. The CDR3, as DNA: TGCGCCAGCAGCGGGGGTTCAAGCAACAGGGACGAGCAGTACTTC.

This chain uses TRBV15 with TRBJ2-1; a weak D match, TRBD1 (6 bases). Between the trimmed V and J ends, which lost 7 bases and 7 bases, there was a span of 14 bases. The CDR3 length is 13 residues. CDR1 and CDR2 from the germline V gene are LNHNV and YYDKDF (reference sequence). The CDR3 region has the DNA TGTGCCACCACCTGGGGGCTGGGGAATGAGCAGTTCTTC. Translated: CATTWGLGNEQFF.

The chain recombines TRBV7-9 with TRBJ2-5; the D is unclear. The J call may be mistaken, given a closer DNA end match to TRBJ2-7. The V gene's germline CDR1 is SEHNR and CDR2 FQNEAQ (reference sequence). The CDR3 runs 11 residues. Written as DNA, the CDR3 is TGTGCCAGCAGCTCCATCTACGAGCAGTACTTC. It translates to CASSSIYEQYF.

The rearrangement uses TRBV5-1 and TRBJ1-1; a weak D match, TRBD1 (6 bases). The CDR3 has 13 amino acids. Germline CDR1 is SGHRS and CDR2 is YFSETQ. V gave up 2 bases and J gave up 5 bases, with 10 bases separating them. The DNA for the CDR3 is TGCGCCAGCAGCTTTACAGGGAAAACTGAAGCTTTCTTT. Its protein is CASSFTGKTEAFF.

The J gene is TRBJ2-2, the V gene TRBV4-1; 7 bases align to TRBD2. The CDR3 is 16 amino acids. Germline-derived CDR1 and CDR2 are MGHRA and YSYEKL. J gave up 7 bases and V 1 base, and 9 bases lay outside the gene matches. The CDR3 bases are TGCGCCAGCAGCCAAGTTGGGGGGGGTCAGGTCGGGGAGCTGTTTTTT. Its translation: CASSQVGGGQVGELFF.

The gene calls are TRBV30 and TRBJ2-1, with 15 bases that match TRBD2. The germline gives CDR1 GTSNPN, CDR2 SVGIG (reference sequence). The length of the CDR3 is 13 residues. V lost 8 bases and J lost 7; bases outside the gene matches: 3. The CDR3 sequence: CAGLAGGQNEQFF. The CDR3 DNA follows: TGTGCCGGACTAGCGGGAGGGCAAAATGAGCAGTTCTTC.

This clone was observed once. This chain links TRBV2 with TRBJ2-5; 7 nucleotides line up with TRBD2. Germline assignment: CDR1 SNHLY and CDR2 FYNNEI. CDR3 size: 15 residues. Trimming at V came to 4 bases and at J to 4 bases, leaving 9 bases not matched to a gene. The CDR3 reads CASSAQAGVPETQYF. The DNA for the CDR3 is TGTGCCAGCAGTGCCCAGGCGGGAGTTCCAGAGACCCAGTACTTC. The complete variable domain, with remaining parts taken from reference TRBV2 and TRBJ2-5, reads EPEVTQTPSHQVTQMGQEVILRCVPISNHLYFYWYRQILGQKVEFLVSFYNNEISEKSEIFDDQFSVERPDGSNFTLKIRSTKLEDSAMYFCASSAQAGVPETQYFGPGTRLLVL.

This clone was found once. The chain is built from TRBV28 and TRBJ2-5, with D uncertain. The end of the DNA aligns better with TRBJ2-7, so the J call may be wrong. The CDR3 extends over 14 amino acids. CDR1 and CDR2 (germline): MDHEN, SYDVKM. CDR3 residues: CASSPLSIFYEQYF. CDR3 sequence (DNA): TGTGCCAGCAGTCCCCTCTCCATCTTCTACGAGCAGTACTTC.

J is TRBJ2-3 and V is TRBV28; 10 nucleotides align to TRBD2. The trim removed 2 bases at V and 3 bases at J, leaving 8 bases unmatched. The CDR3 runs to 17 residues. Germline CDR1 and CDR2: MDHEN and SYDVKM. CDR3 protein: CASSLSSSGRGTDTQYF. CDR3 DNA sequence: TGTGCCAGCAGTTTAAGTTCTAGCGGGAGAGGGACAGATACGCAGTATTTT.

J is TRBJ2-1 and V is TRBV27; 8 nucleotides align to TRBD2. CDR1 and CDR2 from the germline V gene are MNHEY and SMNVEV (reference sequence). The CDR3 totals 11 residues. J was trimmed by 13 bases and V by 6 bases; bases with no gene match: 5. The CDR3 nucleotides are TGTGCCAGCAGGGCGGGGGGACCTCAGTTCTTC. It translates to CASRAGGPQFF.

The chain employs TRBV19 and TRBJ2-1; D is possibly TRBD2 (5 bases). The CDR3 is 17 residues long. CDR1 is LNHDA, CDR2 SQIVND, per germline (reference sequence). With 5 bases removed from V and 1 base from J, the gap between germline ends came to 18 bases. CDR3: CASSLPPGIFSYNEQFF. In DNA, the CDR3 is TGTGCCAGTAGTCTTCCCCCCGGGATTTTTTCCTACAATGAGCAGTTCTTC.

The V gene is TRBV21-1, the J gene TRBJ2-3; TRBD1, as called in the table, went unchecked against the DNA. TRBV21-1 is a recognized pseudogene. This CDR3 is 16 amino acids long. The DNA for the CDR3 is TGTGCCATACCGTATTCAGGGTATCAGTCAGCAGATACGCAGTATTTT. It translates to CAIPYSGYQSADTQYF.

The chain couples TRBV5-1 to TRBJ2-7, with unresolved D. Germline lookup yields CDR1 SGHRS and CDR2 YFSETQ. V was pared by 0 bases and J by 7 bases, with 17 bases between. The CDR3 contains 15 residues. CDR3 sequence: CASSLESEFRFEQYF. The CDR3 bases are TGCGCCAGCAGCTTGGAGTCCGAATTCAGGTTTGAGCAGTACTTC.

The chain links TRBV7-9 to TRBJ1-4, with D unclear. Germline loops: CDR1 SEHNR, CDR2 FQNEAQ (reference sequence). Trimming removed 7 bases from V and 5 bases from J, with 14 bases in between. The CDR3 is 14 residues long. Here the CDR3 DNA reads TGTGCCAGCAACAAGGACGGGATAAATGAAAAACTGTTTTTT. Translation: CASNKDGINEKLFF.

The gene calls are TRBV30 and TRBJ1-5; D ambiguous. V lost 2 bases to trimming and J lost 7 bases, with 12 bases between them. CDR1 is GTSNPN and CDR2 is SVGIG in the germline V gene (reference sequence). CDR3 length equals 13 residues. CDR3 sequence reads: CAWSSTGGQPQHF. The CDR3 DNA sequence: TGTGCCTGGAGTTCGACGGGAGGGCAGCCCCAGCATTTT.

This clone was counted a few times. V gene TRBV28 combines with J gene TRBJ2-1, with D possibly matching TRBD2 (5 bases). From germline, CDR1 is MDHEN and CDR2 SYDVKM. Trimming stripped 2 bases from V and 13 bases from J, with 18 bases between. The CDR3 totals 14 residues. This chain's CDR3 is CASSLPQERGEQFF. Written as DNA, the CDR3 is TGTGCCAGCAGTTTACCCCAAGAACGGGGAGAACAGTTCTTC.

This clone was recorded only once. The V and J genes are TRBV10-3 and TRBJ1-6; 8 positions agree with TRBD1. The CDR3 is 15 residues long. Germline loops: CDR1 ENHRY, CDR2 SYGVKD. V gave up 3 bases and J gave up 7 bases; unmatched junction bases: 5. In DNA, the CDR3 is TGTGCCATCAGTGACGGACAGGGTGGGAATTCACCCCTCCACTTT. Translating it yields CAISDGQGGNSPLHF.

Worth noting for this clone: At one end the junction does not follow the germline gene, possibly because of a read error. CDR3: CSSSLGDRDRYF. CDR3 DNA sequence: TGTTCCAGCAGCTTAGGGGACAGGGATCGGTACTTC. This chain joins TRBV7-9 and TRBJ2-7; 9 nucleotides align to TRBD1. Germline values: CDR1 SEHNR, CDR2 FQNEAQ (reference sequence). This CDR3 is built from 12 residues.